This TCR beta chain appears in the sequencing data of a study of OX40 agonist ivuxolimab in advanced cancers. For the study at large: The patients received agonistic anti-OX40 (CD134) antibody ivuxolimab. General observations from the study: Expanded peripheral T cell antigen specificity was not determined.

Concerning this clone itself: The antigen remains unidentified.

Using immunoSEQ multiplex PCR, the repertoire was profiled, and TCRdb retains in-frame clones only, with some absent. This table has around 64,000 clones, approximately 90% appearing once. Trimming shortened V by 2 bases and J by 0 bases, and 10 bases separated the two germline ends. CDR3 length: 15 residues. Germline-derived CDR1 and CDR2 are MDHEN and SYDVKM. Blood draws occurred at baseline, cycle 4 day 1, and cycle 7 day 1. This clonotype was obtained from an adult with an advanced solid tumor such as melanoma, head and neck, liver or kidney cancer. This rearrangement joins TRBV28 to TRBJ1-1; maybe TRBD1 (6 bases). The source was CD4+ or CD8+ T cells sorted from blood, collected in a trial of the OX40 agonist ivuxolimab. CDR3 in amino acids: CASSLAGDMNTEAFF. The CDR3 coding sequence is TGTGCCAGCAGTTTAGCCGGGGACATGAACACTGAAGCTTTCTTT. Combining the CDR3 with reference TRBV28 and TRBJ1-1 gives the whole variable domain DVKVTQSSRYLVKRTGEKVFLECVQDMDHENMFWYRQDPGLGLRLIYFSYDVKMKEKGDIPEGYSVSREKKERFSLILESASTNQTSMYLCASSLAGDMNTEAFFGQGTRLTVV.